This passage covers 31 T cell receptor beta chains from one sample sequenced in a study of shared clonotypes between healthy human individuals (TCRdb year 2020). Receptor libraries were prepared by the immunoSEQ multiplex PCR assay. TCRdb re-hosts the immuneACCESS table, in-frame sequences only. Its copies lack some clones; in the studies checked, an unresolved V gene accounts for under half of them, and the cause for the rest is not known. The table for this sample lists over a million clones; approximately 98% of them were counted only once. The top ten hold about 0.45% of the sample. What was sequenced was naive CD4+ T cells sorted from blood. Taken with the paper, the label for cell subset or site translates to: CD45RA+ positively selected. The receptors were sampled from a young man in good health.

The J gene is TRBJ2-7, the V gene TRBV7-2; D remains ambiguous. V dropped 3 bases and J dropped 5 bases, with 8 bases sitting between them. The length of the CDR3 is 12 residues. CDR1 and CDR2 from the germline V gene are SGHTA and FQGNSA. In DNA form, the CDR3 reads TGTGCCAGCAGCTTCTCGACGAACGAGCAGTACTTC. Its protein is CASSFSTNEQYF.

This chain uses TRBV5-4 with TRBJ2-2, with TRBD1 matching over 9 bases. The germline CDR1 and CDR2 sequences are SGHNT and YYREEE (reference sequence). J gave up 4 bases and V 3 bases, and 7 bases lay outside the gene matches. The CDR3 runs 16 residues. The CDR3 region is CASSSPGQGFTGELFF. CDR3 bases: TGTGCCAGCAGCTCCCCGGGACAGGGCTTCACCGGGGAGCTGTTTTTT.

The J gene is TRBJ2-7, the V gene TRBV9, with 8 bases identical to TRBD2. The length of the CDR3 is 17 residues. The trim removed 4 bases at V and 4 bases at J, leaving 16 bases unmatched. Per the germline V gene, CDR1 is SGDLS and CDR2 is YYNGEE. CDR3 DNA: TGTGCCAGCAGCCCAACTACTCCCAGCGGGAGTCTTTACGAGCAGTACTTC. It is translated as CASSPTTPSGSLYEQYF.

The chain links TRBV6-1 to TRBJ1-5, with 7 bases matching TRBD1. The germline V gene encodes CDR1 MNHNS and CDR2 SASEGT. The CDR3 extends over 15 amino acids. V shed 10 bases and J 0 bases; nucleotides not matched to a gene: 9. CDR3 residues: CATASGTDSNQPQHF. As DNA, the CDR3 is TGTGCCACCGCCTCCGGGACAGATAGCAATCAGCCCCAGCATTTT.

This clone appeared once. This chain connects TRBV7-6 to TRBJ2-1, with TRBD2 identical over 13 bases. This CDR3 is 16 amino acids long. The V segment lost 1 base and the J segment 6 bases; nucleotides outside the gene matches: 3. Germline CDR1 and CDR2: SGHVS and FNYEAQ. The chain's CDR3 is CASSLVGTSGINEQFF. Written as DNA, the CDR3 is TGTGCCAGCAGCTTAGTCGGGACTAGCGGGATCAATGAGCAGTTCTTC.

The chain couples TRBV5-1 to TRBJ2-4, with 7 bases that match TRBD1. CDR1 is SGHRS, CDR2 YFSETQ, per germline. This CDR3 comprises 18 residues. Losses at the gene ends were 1 base for V and 1 base for J; bases not matched to a gene: 11. DNA for the CDR3: TGCGCCAGCAGCTTGAGGGGGCTTCAACTATCGGCCAAAAACATTCAGTACTTC. This codes for CASSLRGLQLSAKNIQYF.

In regard to this clone: At the DNA level, this CDR3 is encoded by other sequences in the same sample as well. This chain joins TRBV5-1 and TRBJ2-1; D ambiguous. The CDR3 runs to 13 residues. Germline CDR1 SGHRS, CDR2 YFSETQ. Deletions cut 0 bases from V and 5 bases from J, with 6 bases between. The CDR3 loop reads CASSLGTNNEQFF. The CDR3 nucleotides read TGCGCCAGCAGCTTGGGGACGAACAATGAGCAGTTCTTC.

Details on this clone: The same CDR3 can be traced to other DNA sequences in this sample. This chain links TRBV5-1 with TRBJ1-4; D may be TRBD1 (5 bases). Germline CDR1 is SGHRS and CDR2 is YFSETQ. This CDR3 is 14 amino acids long. Trimming took 1 base from V and 8 from J, leaving 12 bases between them. Written as DNA, the CDR3 is TGCGCCAGCAGCTTGACAGGAAGCCGAGAAAAACTGTTTTTT. This sequence encodes CASSLTGSREKLFF.

This clone showed up just once. The rearrangement links TRBV11-2 to TRBJ2-2, with D unclear. Germline CDR1 SGHAT, CDR2 FQNNGV. With 0 bases removed from V and 7 bases from J, the gap between germline ends came to 3 bases. This CDR3 comprises 12 residues. The DNA for the CDR3 is TGTGCCAGCAGCTTAGAGGTCGGGGAGCTGTTTTTT. This codes for CASSLEVGELFF.

This chain uses TRBV6-5 with TRBJ2-1; 11 bases map to TRBD2. CDR3 size: 15 residues. Germline trimming cut 5 bases from V and 4 bases from J; bases unmatched to any gene: 4. From germline, CDR1 is MNHEY and CDR2 SVGAGI. The CDR3 protein is CASSKGLAVYNEQFF. CDR3 nucleotides: TGTGCCAGCAGTAAGGGACTAGCGGTATACAATGAGCAGTTCTTC.

V and J are TRBV19 and TRBJ2-4; 8 positions agree with TRBD1. The CDR3 has 14 amino acids. After removal of 0 bases from V and 9 bases from J, the junction contained 4 bases not matched to a gene. Germline V CDR1 and CDR2: LNHDA, SQIVND (reference sequence). The CDR3 DNA is TGTGCCAGTAGTATAGACAGGGGGCCGAGCATTCAGTACTTC. Its protein is CASSIDRGPSIQYF.

The rearrangement joins TRBV29-1 to TRBJ1-1; the D gene is possibly TRBD1 (6 bases). The CDR3 length is 15 residues. Germline lookup yields CDR1 SQVTM and CDR2 ANQGSEA. The V end was cut by 3 bases, the J end by 11 bases, with 25 bases between. CDR3 DNA sequence: TGCAGCGTTGAGGGGGGCAGAGGAACCACCGAAGGTGCTTTCTTT. This codes for CSVEGGRGTTEGAFF.

V and J are TRBV27 and TRBJ2-1; 9 nucleotides match TRBD2. CDR3 size: 17 residues. With V trimmed by 6 bases and J by 5 bases, 14 bases remained unmatched. The germline CDR1 and CDR2 sequences are MNHEY and SMNVEV (reference sequence). CDR3 nucleotide sequence: TGTGCCAGCAGCAAGTTAGTGGTGGCTAGCGGGAACAATGAGCAGTTCTTC. Residues: CASSKLVVASGNNEQFF.

The J gene is TRBJ2-5, the V gene TRBV11-3; 9 nucleotides match TRBD2. The trim removed 3 bases at V and 5 bases at J, leaving 10 bases unmatched. This CDR3 is built from 16 residues. Germline V lookup: CDR1 SGHNT, CDR2 YENEEA. CDR3 in amino acids: CASSFRAGGLGETQYF. The DNA for the CDR3 is TGTGCCAGCAGCTTTCGAGCGGGAGGTTTGGGGGAGACCCAGTACTTC.

Worth noting for this clone: The same CDR3 also results from other DNA sequences found in this sample. The chain carries TRBV7-2 and TRBJ2-3; D call uncertain. The V end lost 3 bases, the J end lost 1 base, and 2 bases lay between the germline ends. Germline CDR1 and CDR2: SGHTA and FQGNSA. This CDR3 is 12 amino acids long. CDR3 in DNA: TGTGCCAGCAGCTTGGGCACAGATACGCAGTATTTT. It encodes CASSLGTDTQYF.

V usage is TRBV5-1 and J usage is TRBJ1-1, with 9 positions matching TRBD1. CDR1 and CDR2 (germline): SGHRS, YFSETQ. The trim removed 3 bases at V and 8 bases at J, leaving 8 bases unmatched. The CDR3 runs 14 residues. Here the CDR3 reads CASSSGQGPIEAFF. The CDR3 DNA reads as TGCGCCAGCAGCTCGGGACAGGGCCCCATCGAAGCTTTCTTT.

V is TRBV10-3 and J is TRBJ1-2; D is perhaps TRBD1 (5 bases). Germline V lookup: CDR1 ENHRY, CDR2 SYGVKD. The CDR3 runs 14 residues. V dropped 2 bases and J dropped 8 bases, with 15 bases sitting between them. DNA of the CDR3: TGTGCCATCAGTGAGGCCCGGGACCGCCGGGGCTACACCTTC. Protein: CAISEARDRRGYTF.

V gene TRBV10-2 combines with J gene TRBJ2-1; 8 nucleotides align to TRBD2. V lost 10 bases to trimming and J lost 3 bases; unmatched junction nucleotides: 5. Germline V gene lookup returns CDR1 WSHSY and CDR2 SAAADI. The CDR3 consists of 13 residues. The CDR3 sequence: CATETSDYNEQFF. The CDR3 DNA reads TGCGCCACCGAGACTAGCGACTACAATGAGCAGTTCTTC.

The genes are TRBV2 and TRBJ2-5; TRBD2 aligns across 10 bases. CDR3 length equals 15 residues. Germline trimming cut 4 bases from V and 3 bases from J; bases unmatched to any gene: 5. Germline V lookup: CDR1 SNHLY, CDR2 FYNNEI. The CDR3, as DNA: TGTGCCAGCAGTGTTTTAGCGGGAGGTAAAGAGACCCAGTACTTC. Protein sequence: CASSVLAGGKETQYF. Complete variable domain (other parts from reference TRBV2 and TRBJ2-5): EPEVTQTPSHQVTQMGQEVILRCVPISNHLYFYWYRQILGQKVEFLVSFYNNEISEKSEIFDDQFSVERPDGSNFTLKIRSTKLEDSAMYFCASSVLAGGKETQYFGPGTRLLVL.

Concerning this clone itself: The identical CDR3 is also encoded by other nucleotide sequences in the sample. The CDR3, as DNA: TGCGCCAGCAGCCCTGGACCTGTTGAGGAGACCCAGTACTTC. Translation gives CASSPGPVEETQYF. V is TRBV5-1 and J is TRBJ2-5; D gene unclear. The length of the CDR3 is 14 residues. The V end was cut by 4 bases, the J end by 5 bases, with 15 bases between. Germline-derived CDR1 and CDR2 are SGHRS and YFSETQ. The variable domain in full, completed from reference TRBV5-1 and TRBJ2-5, reads KAGVTQTPRYLIKTRGQQVTLSCSPISGHRSVSWYQQTPGQGLQFLFEYFSETQRNKGNFPGRFSGRQFSNSRSEMNVSTLELGDSALYLCASSPGPVEETQYFGPGTRLLVL.

The CDR3 DNA reads as TGTGCCAGCAGTTTCGGACTAGCGGGAGTTTATCTCGGCGAGCAGTACTTC. Amino acid sequence: CASSFGLAGVYLGEQYF. This rearrangement joins TRBV27 to TRBJ2-7; 13 nucleotides match TRBD2. The V gene end was trimmed by 3 bases and the J gene end by 6 bases; junction bases not matched to a gene: 11. Per the germline V gene, CDR1 is MNHEY and CDR2 is SMNVEV (reference sequence). CDR3 size: 17 residues.

This rearrangement joins TRBV5-1 to TRBJ2-7; the D gene is possibly TRBD1 (5 bases). Trimming removed 0 bases at V and 3 bases at J, with 16 bases between. The CDR3 is made up of 16 amino acids. Germline values: CDR1 SGHRS, CDR2 YFSETQ. The CDR3 sequence is CASSLEPGSFYYEQYF. CDR3 DNA sequence: TGCGCCAGCAGCTTGGAACCAGGGTCTTTCTACTACGAGCAGTACTTC.

V and J are TRBV11-2 and TRBJ2-2, with D possibly being TRBD2 (6 bases). From germline, CDR1 is SGHAT and CDR2 FQNNGV. V lost 8 bases and J lost 7, with 20 bases in between. This CDR3 contains 15 residues. The CDR3 loop reads CASSPRVGGIGELFF. DNA for the CDR3: TGTGCCAGCTCACCGCGGGTTGGCGGGATCGGGGAGCTGTTTTTT. The whole variable domain, remainder taken from reference TRBV11-2 and TRBJ2-2, is EAGVAQSPRYKIIEKRQSVAFWCNPISGHATLYWYQQILGQGPKLLIQFQNNGVVDDSQLPKDRFSAERLKGVDSTLKIQPAKLEDSAVYLCASSPRVGGIGELFFGEGSRLTVL.

This chain connects TRBV27 to TRBJ2-7; D call uncertain. The CDR3 covers 15 residues. The germline V and J ends were trimmed by 3 bases and 2 bases, with 14 bases remaining between them. The V gene's germline CDR1 is MNHEY and CDR2 SMNVEV (reference sequence). CDR3 bases: TGTGCCAGCAGTTTCCAGGCAGTACAAGCCTACGAGCAGTACTTC. Translation gives CASSFQAVQAYEQYF.

This chain uses TRBV30 with TRBJ1-1; TRBD1 matches at 9 bases. The V gene's germline CDR1 is GTSNPN and CDR2 SVGIG (reference sequence). Losses at the gene ends were 4 bases for V and 2 bases for J; bases not matched to a gene: 8. CDR3 length: 15 amino acids. The CDR3 region has the DNA TGTGCCTGGACGGACAGGGGACGAGGTAACACTGAAGCTTTCTTT. It encodes CAWTDRGRGNTEAFF.

The chain couples TRBV12-2 to TRBJ2-3; the table's D call, TRBD1, has no DNA check behind it. TRBV12-2 constitutes a pseudogene. This CDR3 has 15 amino acids. The CDR3 spells CASRLAGRRTDTQYF. The CDR3 bases are TGTGCAAGTCGCTTAGCGGGCAGACGCACAGATACGCAGTATTTT.

The chain couples TRBV27 to TRBJ2-7, with 12 bases that match TRBD2. The CDR3 consists of 15 residues. Trimming took 7 bases from V and 6 from J; bases not matched to a gene: 10. Germline V gives CDR1 MNHEY, CDR2 SMNVEV (reference sequence). The CDR3 coding sequence is TGTGCCAGCACGAGCGCTAGCGGGAGGGCTTGCGAGCAGTACTTC. Amino acid sequence: CASTSASGRACEQYF.

The chain joins TRBV5-1 to TRBJ2-5; 14 bases are a match to TRBD2. CDR1 SGHRS and CDR2 YFSETQ come from the germline V gene. The CDR3 is 17 amino acids. The J segment lost 4 bases and the V segment lost 0 bases, leaving 5 bases of the junction unmatched. CDR3 sequence: CASSLGLAGGAGETQYF. The DNA of the CDR3 is TGCGCCAGCAGCTTGGGACTAGCGGGAGGGGCAGGAGAGACCCAGTACTTC.

The chain uses TRBV28 and TRBJ2-7; 8 bases match TRBD2. The CDR3 length is 14 residues. The ends lost 6 bases at V and 3 bases at J; junction bases unmatched: 7. Germline CDR1 reads MDHEN; CDR2 reads SYDVKM. The CDR3 protein is CASRVSGRFYEQYF. CDR3 DNA: TGTGCCAGCAGGGTGAGCGGGAGATTCTACGAGCAGTACTTC.

The V gene is TRBV30, the J gene TRBJ1-5; D is perhaps TRBD1 (5 bases). V lost 2 bases and J 3 bases, leaving 8 bases between the germline ends. CDR3 length equals 13 residues. Germline V gene sequence: CDR1 GTSNPN, CDR2 SVGIG (reference sequence). Written as DNA, the CDR3 is TGTGCCTGGAGTCAAGGGGCCAATCAGCCCCAGCATTTT. Its translation: CAWSQGANQPQHF. The entire variable domain, with the rest obtained from reference TRBV30 and TRBJ1-5, is as follows: SQTIHQWPATLVQPVGSPLSLECTVEGTSNPNLYWYRQAAGRGLQLLFYSVGIGQISSEVPQNLSASRPQDRQFILSSKKLLLSDSGFYLCAWSQGANQPQHFGDGTRLSIL.

The chain couples TRBV5-5 to TRBJ2-1; 10 nucleotides match TRBD1. After removal of 4 bases from V and 6 bases from J, the junction contained 7 bases not matched to a gene. CDR1 and CDR2 from the germline V gene are SGHKS and YYEKEE (reference sequence). This CDR3 is built from 15 residues. The CDR3 loop is CASSPRQGAFNEQFF. The CDR3 DNA sequence: TGTGCCAGCAGCCCCCGACAGGGGGCGTTCAATGAGCAGTTCTTC. The full variable domain, with the rest looked up from reference TRBV5-5 and TRBJ2-1, is DAGVTQSPTHLIKTRGQQVTLRCSPISGHKSVSWYQQVLGQGPQFIFQYYEKEERGRGNFPDRFSARQFPNYSSELNVNALLLGDSALYLCASSPRQGAFNEQFFGPGTRLTVL.